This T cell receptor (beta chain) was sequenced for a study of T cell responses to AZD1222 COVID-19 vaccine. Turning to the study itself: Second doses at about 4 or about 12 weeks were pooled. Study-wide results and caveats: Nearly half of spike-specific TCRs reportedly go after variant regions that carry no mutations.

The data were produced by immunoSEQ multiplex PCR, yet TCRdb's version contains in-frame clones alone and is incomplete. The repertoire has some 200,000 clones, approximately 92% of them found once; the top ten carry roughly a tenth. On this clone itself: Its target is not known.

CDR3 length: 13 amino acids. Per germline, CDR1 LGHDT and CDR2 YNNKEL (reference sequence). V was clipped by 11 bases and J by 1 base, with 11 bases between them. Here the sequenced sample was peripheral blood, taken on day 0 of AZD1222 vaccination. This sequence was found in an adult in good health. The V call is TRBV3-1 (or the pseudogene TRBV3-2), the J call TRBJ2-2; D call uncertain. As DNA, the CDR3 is TGTGCCGCGCAAAGGGAGAACACCGGGGAGCTGTTTTTT. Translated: CAAQRENTGELFF.